This T cell receptor beta chain is drawn from a study of vaccination effects on CD4 cells after COVID-19. This CDR3 has 15 amino acids. Trimming removed 0 bases at V and 5 bases at J, with 13 bases between. Germline-derived CDR1 and CDR2 are SGDLS and YYNGEE. Study-level results: The study, lacking early post-infection timepoints, had few convalescent patients.

About this clone itself: What it binds is not known.

Before sequencing, viral peptide pools were used by the ViraFEST assay to expand antigen-specific CD4+ T cells. After more than 8 days in culture, the CD4+ T cells were isolated. Participants each got two BNT162b2 or mRNA-1273 vaccine doses. With roughly 9.5 ug/ml peptides and around 9.6 IU/ml IL-2, approximately 2.2 million PBMC per well were cultured. The protocol was immunoSEQ multiplex PCR, while the TCRdb copy is restricted to in-frame clones and leaves out a portion. The sample lists 25,000 to 30,000 clones; approximately 79% were seen once. J is TRBJ2-3 and V is TRBV9, with D possibly being TRBD1 or TRBD2 (5 bases each). The sequences come from CD4+ T cells from PBMCs cultured with SARS-CoV-2 spike peptides, collected after COVID-19 vaccination. This sequence was found in a human donor who received a COVID-19 vaccine. Some clones in this sample may be carry-over from other donors' samples. This chain's CDR3 is CASSVDGRDRDTQYF. As DNA, the CDR3 is TGTGCCAGCAGCGTAGATGGCAGGGACCGAGATACGCAGTATTTT. Full variable domain (outside the CDR3, taken from reference TRBV9 and TRBJ2-3): DSGVTQTPKHLITATGQRVTLRCSPRSGDLSVYWYQQSLDQGLQFLIQYYNGEERAKGNILERFSAQQFPDLHSELNLSSLELGDSALYFCASSVDGRDRDTQYFGPGTRLTVL.